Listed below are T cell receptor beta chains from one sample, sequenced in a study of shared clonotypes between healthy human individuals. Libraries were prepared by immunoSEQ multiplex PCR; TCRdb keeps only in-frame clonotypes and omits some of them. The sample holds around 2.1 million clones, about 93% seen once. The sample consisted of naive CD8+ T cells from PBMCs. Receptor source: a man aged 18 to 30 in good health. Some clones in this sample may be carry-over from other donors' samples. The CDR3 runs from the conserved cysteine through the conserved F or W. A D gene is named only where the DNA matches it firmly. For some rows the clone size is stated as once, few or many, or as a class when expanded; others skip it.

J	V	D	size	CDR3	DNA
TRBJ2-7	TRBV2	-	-	CASSPDSSYEQYF	TGTGCCAGCAGCCCGGACAGTTCCTACGAGCAGTACTTC
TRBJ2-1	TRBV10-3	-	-	CAIRAPDSITSDEQFF	TGTGCCATCAGGGCGCCAGATAGTATTACCTCTGATGAGCAGTTCTTC
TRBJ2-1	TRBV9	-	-	CASSAPLTSYNEQFF	TGTGCCAGCAGCGCCCCATTAACCTCCTACAATGAGCAGTTCTTC
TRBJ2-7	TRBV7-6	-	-	CASSSSSYEQYF	TGTGCCAGCAGTAGTTCCTCCTACGAGCAGTACTTC
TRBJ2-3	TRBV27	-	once	CASSLRGDADTQYF	TGTGCCAGCAGTTTACGAGGGGACGCAGATACGCAGTATTTT
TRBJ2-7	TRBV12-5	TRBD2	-	CASGSTAGVPYEQYF	TGTGCTAGTGGTTCGACAGCGGGAGTGCCCTACGAGCAGTACTTC
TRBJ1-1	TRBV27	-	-	CASSPGRGSTEAFF	TGTGCCAGCAGCCCTGGGAGGGGAAGCACTGAAGCTTTCTTT
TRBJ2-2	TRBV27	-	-	CASSLGAAGTGELFF	TGTGCCAGCAGTTTGGGCGCGGCGGGCACCGGGGAGCTGTTTTTT
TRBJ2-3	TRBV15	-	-	CATSREGRGPHTDTQYF	TGTGCCACCAGCAGAGAAGGGCGGGGCCCTCACACAGATACGCAGTATTTT
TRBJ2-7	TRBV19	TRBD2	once	CASSMDISGSYEQYF	TGTGCCAGTAGTATGGACATTAGCGGGAGTTACGAGCAGTACTTC
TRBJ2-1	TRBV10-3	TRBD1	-	CAISEAGGGYNEQFF	TGTGCCATCAGTGAAGCAGGGGGCGGATACAATGAGCAGTTCTTC
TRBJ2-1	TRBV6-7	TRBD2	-	CAPEPGRASGRAWVNEQFF	TGTGCCCCCGAACCCGGCCGGGCTAGCGGGAGGGCCTGGGTCAATGAGCAGTTCTTC
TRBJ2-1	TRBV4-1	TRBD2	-	CASSQEVAGYNEQFF	TGCGCCAGCAGCCAAGAAGTAGCGGGATACAATGAGCAGTTCTTC
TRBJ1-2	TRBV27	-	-	CASSFLGGSYGYTF	TGTGCCAGCAGTTTCCTTGGGGGAAGCTATGGCTACACCTTC
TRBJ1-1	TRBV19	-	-	CASSVNTEAFF	TGTGCCAGTAGCGTGAACACTGAAGCTTTCTTT
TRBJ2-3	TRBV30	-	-	CAWAGGGDTQYF	TGTGCCTGGGCAGGGGGAGGAGATACGCAGTATTTT
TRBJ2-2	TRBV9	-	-	CASSVRVRPANTGELFF	TGTGCCAGCAGCGTAAGGGTCCGGCCCGCGAACACCGGGGAGCTGTTTTTT
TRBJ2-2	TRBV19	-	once	CASSMRQYNTGELFF	TGTGCCAGTAGTATGCGACAATACAACACCGGGGAGCTGTTTTTT
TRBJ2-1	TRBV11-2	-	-	CASSLRQGSYNEQFF	TGTGCCAGCAGCTTACGTCAAGGCTCCTACAATGAGCAGTTCTTC
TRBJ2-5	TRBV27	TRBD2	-	CASSTLRTSGTQETQYF	TGTGCCAGCAGTACTCTGAGGACTAGCGGGACTCAAGAGACCCAGTACTTC
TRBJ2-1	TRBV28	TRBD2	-	CASTRRAAGAYNEQFF	TGTGCCAGCACCCGACGGGCAGCGGGAGCCTACAATGAGCAGTTCTTC
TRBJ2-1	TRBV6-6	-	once	CASRVSDEQFF	TGTGCCAGCAGAGTAAGTGATGAGCAGTTCTTC
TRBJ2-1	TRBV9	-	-	CASSFPAEQTHNEQFF	TGTGCCAGCAGCTTTCCCGCCGAACAGACTCACAATGAGCAGTTCTTC
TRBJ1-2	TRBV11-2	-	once	CASSLGGAGIGGYTF	TGTGCCAGCAGCTTAGGCGGAGCGGGGATCGGGGGCTACACCTTC
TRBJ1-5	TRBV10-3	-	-	CAIKGGDQPQHF	TGTGCCATCAAAGGCGGGGATCAGCCCCAGCATTTT
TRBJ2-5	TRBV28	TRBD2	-	CASRGRAFYETQYF	TGTGCCAGCAGGGGGAGGGCCTTCTACGAGACCCAGTACTTC
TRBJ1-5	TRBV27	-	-	CASYQEWSQGQNQPQHF	TGTGCCAGTTACCAAGAGTGGTCCCAGGGTCAGAATCAGCCCCAGCATTTT